This entry is about one T cell receptor beta chain. No cognate antigen has been identified for it. No much larger clone is present one base from it, and per-base qualities are unavailable. Donors were healthy HIV-negative adults with no recently reported acute infections or vaccinations. Every donor was a Caucasian adult living in Nashville, Tennessee, USA. Magnetic negative selection was used to enrich CD4+ T cells, after which naive cells were positively selected on CD45RA and the negative fraction became the memory subset. Blood was obtained by leukapheresis, after which PBMCs were separated by Ficoll-Histopaque density gradient centrifugation and cryopreserved in liquid nitrogen vapor phase. Analytical flow cytometry was used to check the purity and quantity of every magnetically sorted T cell population. From each sorted fraction, genomic DNA was isolated and quantified by UV absorbance on a Nanodrop 2000c.

The data were obtained in a study of shared clonotypes between healthy human individuals (dated by TCRdb to the early 2020s). About the investigation overall: The cohort comprised a couple of women and a few men aged 18 to 49 years. For each donor, CD4 naive and CD4 memory were each given three plates, CD8 naive was given two plates, and CD8 memory was given one plate. To estimate repertoire size and how much clonotype sharing occurs between individuals, the study deeply sequenced the blood TCR repertoires of several healthy adults. Libraries were prepared and TCR repertoires were sequenced by different laboratories using diverse techniques, in order to increase sequencing depth and limit assay-specific biases. Per donor, leukapheresis produced somewhere between about 0.8 and 9.5 billion PBMCs. General findings and caveats noted by the study authors: Sampling was limited to blood, and TCR repertoires in tissue likely differ from TCR repertoires in blood. Pairwise subsampling led to the expectation that sequencing depth would affect the degree of clonotype sharing among donors. Because the study included a small number of donors, the genetic and exposure-history diversity represented was limited. Across a few donors, around 5% of naive CD4, 3% to 4% of naive CD8, approximately 2.5% of memory CD4, and 0.4% to 0.45% of memory CD8 clonotypes were shared. Compared with non-shared clonotypes, clonotypes shared by all four sorted-subset donors had higher generation probabilities. Naive subsets generally had larger estimated clonotype richness than memory subsets. Rarefaction of sorted-subset datasets indicated incomplete sequencing despite the large sequencing depth.

Using the deep immunoSEQ assay, multiplex PCR amplified TCR CDR3 regions from genomic DNA. Genomic DNA extracted from each cell subset was distributed evenly over all wells of several immunoSEQ 96-well plates, and each plate served as one replicate. For sorted subsets, about 200 ng genomic DNA, equal to 25,000 to 35,000 T cell genomes, was loaded into each replicate PCR. Purified libraries were quantified with a Qubit 3.0 fluorometer, sized on a Bioanalyzer 2100, and re-quantified with the KAPA Library Quantification kit. Every immunoSEQ 96-well plate was sequenced on a separate single-read 150-cycle Illumina NextSeq 550 flow cell. The paper's data handling went like this. Because the immunoSEQ output included only junctional sequences and no quality scores, the filtering could not be the same as the filtering used for full-length reads. To assign V/J genes and CDR3, sequences were annotated against IMGT germline references using PyIR, a Python wrapper for IgBLAST v1.9. Reads were filtered out if the reads had weak V/J assignments (E-value above 1e-6), no CDR3, stop codons, out-of-frame junctions, or ambiguous translated residues. A V3J clonotype was defined by an identical inferred V gene, J gene, and CDR3 amino acid sequence. Percentage overlap between repertoires was calculated by dividing the number of shared unique clonotypes by the size of the smaller repertoire. Repertoire richness was assessed with RTK rarefaction, the Chao1 estimator, and Recon v2.1 estimates of unobserved clonotypes. For all TCRbeta clonotypes obtained by the gDNA method from four donors, generation probabilities were computed with OLGA. TCRdb carries this immuneACCESS record with in-frame sequences only. Its versions omit some clonotypes, under half of them owing to an unresolved V gene in the studies checked, with the rest unexplained. V and J calls and clone size are as listed in that table; D and trimming were resolved from the DNA. The sample table holds some 680,000 clones, of which roughly 72% were seen once. Around 2% of the sample comes from the top ten.

The CDR3 spans 12 residues, from the cysteine through the phenylalanine. Just the 36-base CDR3 DNA is kept, in frame starting at base 1. The germline V gene sets CDR1 to KGHSH and CDR2 to LQKENI. V is pared back by 1 base and J by 8 bases, with 5 bases lying between the germline termini. The chain joins TRBV18 to TRBJ2-2; the D segment cannot be called with confidence. The sequence came from a woman aged 25 to 39 in good health. The sequenced sample was memory CD4+ T cells sorted from blood. This sample's cell subset or site label indicates: CD45RA-negative fraction. The CDR3 sequence is CASSPQMGELFF. The DNA is as follows: TGTGCCAGCTCACCACAGATGGGGGAGCTGTTTTTT.